The next 21 T cell receptor beta chains were all read from a single sample in a study of blood T cell repertoires in COVID-19. Profiled with immunoSEQ multiplex PCR; TCRdb holds only in-frame clones, not every one. This sample carries roughly 250,000 clones, 84% of them seen once, and the ten largest clones take around 16%. Sample: peripheral blood. The receptors stem from a person aged 65-85 years with COVID-19, enrolled during active disease.

CDR3 residues: CASSLGQGNQPQHF. DNA of the CDR3: TGTGCCAGCTCACTGGGACAGGGGAATCAGCCCCAGCATTTT. The chain has TRBV18 and TRBJ1-5, with TRBD1 matching over 10 bases. CDR3 length: 14 amino acids. The V and J ends lost 4 bases and 4 bases, in that order; junction bases with no gene match: 1. Looked up from germline, CDR1 is KGHSH and CDR2 is LQKENI. Full variable domain (outside the CDR3, taken from reference TRBV18 and TRBJ1-5): NAGVMQNPRHLVRRRGQEARLRCSPMKGHSHVYWYRQLPEEGLKFMVYLQKENIIDESGMPKERFSAEFPKEGPSILRIQQVVRGDSAAYFCASSLGQGNQPQHFGDGTRLSIL.

The chain couples TRBV19 to TRBJ2-1, with 9 bases matching TRBD1. The CDR3 is 15 amino acids. V lost 6 bases to trimming and J lost 0 bases; unmatched junction nucleotides: 3. Germline loops: CDR1 LNHDA, CDR2 SQIVND (reference sequence). In DNA form, the CDR3 reads TGTGCCAGTAGGGGACAGGGAAGCTCCTACAATGAGCAGTTCTTC. Translation: CASRGQGSSYNEQFF.

The chain joins TRBV9 to TRBJ2-1; D may be TRBD2 (6 bases). From germline, CDR1 is SGDLS and CDR2 YYNGEE. V was pared by 0 bases and J by 8 bases, with 24 bases between. The CDR3 loop spans 18 amino acids. CDR3 loop: CASSVDPPGRMTGDEQFF. The CDR3 region has the DNA TGTGCCAGCAGCGTAGACCCACCGGGCAGGATGACGGGAGATGAGCAGTTCTTC. The full variable domain, rest sourced from reference TRBV9 and TRBJ2-1, is DSGVTQTPKHLITATGQRVTLRCSPRSGDLSVYWYQQSLDQGLQFLIQYYNGEERAKGNILERFSAQQFPDLHSELNLSSLELGDSALYFCASSVDPPGRMTGDEQFFGPGTRLTVL.

The chain couples TRBV5-5 to TRBJ2-7, with D tentatively TRBD1 (6 bases). V lost 4 bases and J 4 bases, leaving 15 bases between the germline ends. The CDR3 contains 14 residues. Per the germline V gene, CDR1 is SGHKS and CDR2 is YYEKEE (reference sequence). The CDR3 protein is CASSRDRQVYEQYF. CDR3 sequence (DNA): TGTGCCAGCAGCCGAGACAGGCAAGTTTACGAGCAGTACTTC.

This clone has a handful of counts. The chain recombines TRBV10-3 with TRBJ1-1, with no clear D. This CDR3 comprises 12 residues. V lost 5 bases to trimming and J lost 7 bases, with 11 bases between them. The germline gives CDR1 ENHRY, CDR2 SYGVKD. The CDR3 is CAISPGRDEAFF. The CDR3 region has the DNA TGTGCCATCAGTCCTGGTCGGGATGAAGCTTTCTTT.

This CDR3 reads CASSPSTGSNYGYTF. In nucleotides, the CDR3 is TGTGCCAGCAGCCCTTCGACAGGGTCTAACTATGGCTACACCTTC. The genes are TRBV7-3 and TRBJ1-2; 7 nucleotides align to TRBD1. This CDR3 is built from 15 residues. Germline CDR1 reads SGHTA; CDR2 reads FQGTGA. V dropped 5 bases and J dropped 0; count of bases not matched to a gene: 6.

The chain recombines TRBV7-9 with TRBJ1-6; unclear D gene. V was trimmed by 6 bases and J by 0 bases, leaving 9 bases between them. Germline-derived CDR1 and CDR2 are SEHNR and FQNEAQ (reference sequence). This CDR3 comprises 15 residues. Written as DNA, the CDR3 is TGTGCCAGCAGGGACGGAGGCTCCTATAATTCACCCCTCCACTTT. Protein product: CASRDGGSYNSPLHF.

The V gene is TRBV19, the J gene TRBJ2-7, with a tentative D call TRBD1 (6 bases). V shed 3 bases and J shed 1 base, with 22 bases lying between them. This CDR3 spans 18 amino acids. The germline gives CDR1 LNHDA, CDR2 SQIVND (reference sequence). CDR3: CASSIQASRGIESYEQYF. The CDR3 region has the DNA TGTGCCAGTAGTATTCAGGCCTCTAGGGGGATAGAGTCCTACGAGCAGTACTTC. Drawing the rest from reference TRBV19 and TRBJ2-7, the complete variable domain is DGGITQSPKYLFRKEGQNVTLSCEQNLNHDAMYWYRQDPGQGLRLIYYSQIVNDFQKGDIAEGYSVSREKKESFPLTVTSAQKNPTAFYLCASSIQASRGIESYEQYFGPGTRLTVT.

V is TRBV2 and J is TRBJ1-1; D unresolved. V was shortened by 7 bases and J by 5 bases, with 20 bases between the two germline ends. This CDR3 contains 15 residues. Germline CDR1 reads SNHLY; CDR2 reads FYNNEI. CDR3 residues: CASTPFRGGSTEAFF. CDR3 bases: TGTGCCAGCACCCCATTTCGGGGAGGTTCAACTGAAGCTTTCTTT.

This chain joins TRBV6-4 and TRBJ1-3, with TRBD1 as a possible D gene (6 bases). V was pared by 6 bases and J by 3 bases, with 9 bases between. The germline CDR1 and CDR2 sequences are MRHNA and SNTAGT. The CDR3 totals 13 residues. CDR3 DNA: TGTGCCAGCAGAACAGGGTTTGGAAACACCATATATTTT. Protein sequence: CASRTGFGNTIYF.

The chain carries TRBV10-3 and TRBJ2-5; 10 nucleotides align to TRBD2. The length of the CDR3 is 14 residues. J lost 4 bases, V lost 10 bases, and 9 bases had no gene match. The V gene's germline CDR1 is ENHRY and CDR2 SYGVKD. The CDR3 protein is CATSAGGVLETQYF. The CDR3, as DNA: TGTGCCACCTCAGCGGGAGGGGTCTTAGAGACCCAGTACTTC.

This clone was seen only once. The chain couples TRBV21-1 to TRBJ2-7; the D segment call TRBD1 is taken from the table without a DNA check. TRBV21-1 is termed a pseudogene. This CDR3 spans 15 amino acids. CDR3 sequence: CASSSPPGQGYEQYF. CDR3 bases: TGTGCCAGCAGCTCTCCACCGGGACAGGGCTACGAGCAGTACTTC.

The chain recombines TRBV11-2 with TRBJ1-4; 10 bases map to TRBD1. J gave up 4 bases and V 0 bases, and 8 bases lay outside the gene matches. Germline values: CDR1 SGHAT, CDR2 FQNNGV. The CDR3 has 18 residues. Here the CDR3 reads CASSLDPDRGTYNEKLFF. The CDR3 DNA reads as TGTGCCAGCAGCTTAGATCCGGACAGGGGGACGTATAATGAAAAACTGTTTTTT.

V and J are TRBV3-1 (or the pseudogene TRBV3-2) and TRBJ2-1; D perhaps matches TRBD2 (6 bases). Germline V gene lookup returns CDR1 LGHDT and CDR2 YNNKEL (reference sequence). The CDR3 has 19 amino acids. V dropped 4 bases and J dropped 4 bases, with 26 bases sitting between them. CDR3 sequence reads: CASSPGDREHSPSYNEQFF. The CDR3 DNA sequence: TGTGCCAGCAGCCCAGGAGACCGGGAGCACAGTCCCAGTTACAATGAGCAGTTCTTC.

This clone appeared a few times. This chain joins TRBV7-6 and TRBJ2-7; 7 bases line up with TRBD1. Germline CDR1 is SGHVS and CDR2 is FNYEAQ. Trimming cost V 5 bases and J 0 bases; bases outside gene matches: 7. The CDR3 spans 15 residues. CDR3 protein: CASSTRDSSSYEQYF. In nucleotides, the CDR3 is TGTGCCAGCAGCACAAGGGACAGCAGCTCCTACGAGCAGTACTTC.

This sequence joins TRBV5-1 and TRBJ2-7, with TRBD2 matching 12 bases. V lost 0 bases to trimming and J lost 2 bases; unmatched junction nucleotides: 3. This CDR3 contains 16 residues. The germline CDR1 and CDR2 sequences are SGHRS and YFSETQ. The CDR3 reads CASSLALAGGPYEQYF. The CDR3, as DNA: TGCGCCAGCAGCTTGGCTCTAGCGGGAGGGCCCTACGAGCAGTACTTC.

The chain uses TRBV10-3 and TRBJ2-1, with D possibly TRBD2 on 5 matching bases. CDR1 ENHRY and CDR2 SYGVKD come from the germline V gene. This CDR3 is 15 amino acids long. The V end was cut by 2 bases, the J end by 4 bases, with 12 bases between. The CDR3: CAISEPARGYNEQFF. CDR3 coding DNA: TGTGCCATCAGTGAGCCGGCTAGAGGGTACAATGAGCAGTTCTTC.

This clone was observed a single time. The chain uses TRBV9 and TRBJ2-5; D perhaps matches TRBD1 (6 bases). The V and J ends lost 0 bases and 2 bases respectively, with 17 bases between them. The germline gives CDR1 SGDLS, CDR2 YYNGEE. This CDR3 is built from 17 residues. The CDR3 nucleotides are TGTGCCAGCAGCGTAGGGCCAGGGGACCTACTTCAAGAGACCCAGTACTTC. Amino acids: CASSVGPGDLLQETQYF.

The rearrangement joins TRBV15 to TRBJ2-5; possible D gene TRBD1, 5 bases. Trimming removed 2 bases from V and 2 bases from J, with 9 bases in between. The CDR3 runs to 14 residues. Germline-derived CDR1 and CDR2 are LNHNV and YYDKDF (reference sequence). CDR3: CATSRSKGQETQYF. The CDR3 DNA reads TGTGCCACCAGCAGATCCAAGGGGCAAGAGACCCAGTACTTC.

J is TRBJ1-4 and V is TRBV7-9; a weak D match, TRBD1 (6 bases). The V end was cut by 4 bases, the J end by 7 bases, with 13 bases between. The germline CDR1 and CDR2 sequences are SEHNR and FQNEAQ (reference sequence). The CDR3 consists of 14 residues. CDR3 DNA: TGTGCCAGCAGCTCAGGCGGGGGGCTTGAAAAACTGTTTTTT. Protein product: CASSSGGGLEKLFF. Using reference TRBV7-9 and TRBJ1-4 for the parts outside the CDR3, the full variable domain is DTGVSQNPRHKITKRGQNVTFRCDPISEHNRLYWYRQTLGQGPEFLTYFQNEAQLEKSRLLSDRFSAERPKGSFSTLEIQRTEQGDSAMYLCASSSGGGLEKLFFGSGTQLSVL.

The chain links TRBV7-9 to TRBJ2-2; TRBD1 matches at 10 bases. Germline V lookup: CDR1 SEHNR, CDR2 FQNEAQ (reference sequence). The junction had 10 bases not matched to a gene; V was cut back by 5 bases and J by 4 bases. The CDR3 sequence is 17 residues long. Written as DNA, the CDR3 is TGTGCCAGCAGCCCCCAGACAGGGGGCTTGTCCACCGGGGAGCTGTTTTTT. Translation gives CASSPQTGGLSTGELFF.